This T cell receptor (beta chain) was recovered during a study of siplizumab effects on memory and regulatory T cells. The assay was immunoSEQ multiplex PCR, and TCRdb's table has in-frame clones only and misses some. The sample records tens of thousands of clones, around 78% being singletons. This CDR3 contains 15 residues. Germline CDR1 is GTSNPN and CDR2 is SVGIG (reference sequence). V was clipped by 0 bases and J by 1 base, with 9 bases between them. A word on this clone: What it recognizes is unknown.

General observations from the study: Alloreactive sequences tracing back to unstimulated CD4+ memory cells fell significantly with siplizumab. Naive or memory phenotype assignment was not possible for roughly 80-96% of proliferating CD4+ or CD8+ clones.

The V gene is TRBV30, the J gene TRBJ2-2; D remains ambiguous. The clonotype comes from a human donor in good health. Specimen: memory CD4+ T cells sorted from blood. Written as DNA, the CDR3 is TGTGCCTGGAGTGTAATGTGGGAGAACACCGGGGAGCTGTTTTTT. This encodes CAWSVMWENTGELFF.